Presented here are 21 T cell receptor beta chains from one specimen sequenced in a study of spatial heterogeneity in lung cancer. Stated time point: sample taken at primary tumor resection. Whole RNA from tumor, nontumor lung or frozen PBMC was sequenced unsorted. TCRdb passed the 5' RACE reads through MiXCR, listing each CDR3 protein once. The table lists roughly 60,000 distinct CDR3 sequences, approximately 8.9% of them singletons. The source material was PBMCs, sampled at surgery. These receptors came from a female donor with early-stage non-small cell lung cancer.

This clonotype was recorded a few times. This chain connects TRBV4-1 to TRBJ2-3; D unresolved. V lost 1 base, J lost 4 bases, and 9 bases lay in between. CDR1 MGHRA and CDR2 YSYEKL come from the germline V gene. This CDR3 comprises 14 residues. CDR3 sequence reads: CASSQGGLPDTQYF. CDR3 nucleotides: TGCGCCAGCAGCCAAGGAGGATTGCCAGATACGCAGTATTTT.

The table lists this clonotype with many counts. J is TRBJ1-5 and V is TRBV7-2; tentatively, D is TRBD1 (5 bases). From germline, CDR1 is SGHTA and CDR2 FQGNSA. V dropped 1 base and J dropped 1 base, with 11 bases sitting between them. The CDR3 is made up of 16 amino acids. CDR3 sequence (DNA): TGTGCCAGCAGCTTAGAGCAGGGTGTGAGCAATCAGCCCCAGCATTTT. Encoded protein: CASSLEQGVSNQPQHF.

This clonotype was counted at least ten times. The chain joins TRBV28 to TRBJ2-4, with 7 bases that match TRBD1. Trimming cost V 8 bases and J 3 bases; bases outside gene matches: 10. Germline V lookup: CDR1 MDHEN, CDR2 SYDVKM. This CDR3 contains 15 residues. For the CDR3, the DNA is TGTGCCAGCTCCGAGAGACAGGGAAACAAAAACATTCAGTACTTC. As protein: CASSERQGNKNIQYF.

The CDR3 bases are TGTGCCAGCAGTGAATCACGGACGAATCTCTATGGCTACACCTTC. Its translation: CASSESRTNLYGYTF. The chain couples TRBV6-1 to TRBJ1-2; D remains ambiguous. Germline CDR1 reads MNHNS; CDR2 reads SASEGT. V lost 2 bases and J 4 bases, leaving 14 bases between the germline ends. The CDR3 is made up of 15 amino acids.

This clonotype was seen many times. The chain is built from TRBV28 and TRBJ1-1, with 7 bases aligning to TRBD1. CDR3 length equals 11 residues. After removal of 10 bases from V and 7 bases from J, the junction contained 6 bases not matched to a gene. Germline CDR1 and CDR2: MDHEN and SYDVKM. The DNA of the CDR3 is TGTGCCACTGCACAGGGGATTGAAGCTTTCTTT. Residues: CATAQGIEAFF. The full variable domain, in which reference TRBV28 and TRBJ1-1 provide the parts outside the CDR3, is DVKVTQSSRYLVKRTGEKVFLECVQDMDHENMFWYRQDPGLGLRLIYFSYDVKMKEKGDIPEGYSVSREKKERFSLILESASTNQTSMYLCATAQGIEAFFGQGTRLTVV.

This clonotype was detected only a few times. This chain joins TRBV6-5 and TRBJ2-7, with 7 bases aligning to TRBD1. The germline V gene has CDR1 MNHEY and CDR2 SVGAGI. V shed 2 bases, J shed 9 bases, and the junction held 10 bases outside the gene matches. The CDR3 has 14 residues. The CDR3 nucleotides are TGTGCCAGCAGTTACGACAGGGATAGTTTAAGGCAGTACTTC. Protein: CASSYDRDSLRQYF.

This clonotype was seen a handful of times. The junction departs from the called germline gene at one end, perhaps through a read error. The chain uses TRBV15 and TRBJ2-5; D may correspond to TRBD1 or TRBD2 (5 bases each). Looked up from germline, CDR1 is LNHNV and CDR2 is YYDKDF (reference sequence). This CDR3 comprises 14 residues. CDR3 sequence reads: CVTSGNRLGETQYF. In DNA form, the CDR3 reads TGTGTCACCAGCGGAAACAGGCTTGGGGAGACCCAGTACTTC.

This chain connects TRBV10-3 to TRBJ1-1, with D unclear. The CDR3 spans 12 residues. With 11 bases removed from V and 4 bases from J, the gap between germline ends came to 14 bases. Germline V gene sequence: CDR1 ENHRY, CDR2 SYGVKD. The CDR3 DNA reads as TGTGCCTCGGCCGGGGTGGGCACTGAAGCTTTCTTT. Its protein is CASAGVGTEAFF.

This clonotype showed up many times. This chain links TRBV28 with TRBJ2-5, with TRBD2 matching over 9 bases. Germline V gives CDR1 MDHEN, CDR2 SYDVKM. After removal of 7 bases from V and 0 bases from J, the junction contained 12 bases not matched to a gene. This CDR3 is built from 17 residues. The DNA of the CDR3 is TGTGCCAGCACGTCACTGGGCGGGAGGGCGAACCAAGAGACCCAGTACTTC. The encoded protein is CASTSLGGRANQETQYF.

This clonotype has a handful of counts. The DNA of the CDR3 is TGTGCCAGCAGCTTAAGTCTGAACACTGAAGCTTTCTTT. Translating it yields CASSLSLNTEAFF. The V call is TRBV7-9, the J call TRBJ1-1; D gene ambiguous. The CDR3 runs 13 residues. Germline V gene lookup returns CDR1 SEHNR and CDR2 FQNEAQ (reference sequence). V lost 2 bases and J 0 bases, leaving 4 bases between the germline ends.

This clonotype has at least ten counts. Here the CDR3 reads CSAPINTEAFF. The CDR3 bases are TGCAGTGCCCCGATAAATACCGAAGCTTTCTTT. This rearrangement joins TRBV20-1 to TRBJ1-1; D gene ambiguous. The ends were cut back, 6 bases at V and 8 bases at J, with 13 bases in the middle. The V gene's germline CDR1 is DFQATT and CDR2 SNEGSKA (reference sequence). The CDR3 loop spans 11 amino acids.

This clonotype was seen more than once but under ten times. The chain links TRBV29-1 to TRBJ2-1; D gene uncertain. The CDR3 extends over 14 amino acids. The ends were cut back, 4 bases at V and 0 bases at J, with 10 bases in the middle. Germline V gives CDR1 SQVTM, CDR2 ANQGSEA. The CDR3 nucleotides are TGCAGCGTTGGAGGTGCGAGCTCCTACAATGAGCAGTTCTTC. It yields the protein CSVGGASSYNEQFF.

The V call is TRBV10-3, the J call TRBJ2-1, with TRBD2 matching 9 bases. V lost 6 bases, J lost 9 bases, and 9 bases stayed unmatched. The V gene's germline CDR1 is ENHRY and CDR2 SYGVKD. This CDR3 is built from 14 residues. The chain's CDR3 is CAISPTSGLGEQFF. The CDR3 DNA reads TGTGCCATCAGCCCGACTAGCGGCCTTGGTGAGCAGTTCTTC.

The V gene is TRBV18, the J gene TRBJ2-5; TRBD1 might be the D (5 bases). Per germline, CDR1 KGHSH and CDR2 LQKENI. V lost 2 bases and J 3 bases, leaving 10 bases between the germline ends. This CDR3 has 14 residues. The CDR3 sequence: CASSPSSREETQYF. The CDR3 nucleotides are TGTGCCAGCTCACCAAGTAGCAGGGAAGAGACCCAGTACTTC.

This clonotype was counted ten times or more. The chain joins TRBV20-1 to TRBJ1-2; 8 positions match TRBD1. CDR3 length: 14 amino acids. The V gene end was trimmed by 3 bases and the J gene end by 4 bases; junction bases not matched to a gene: 7. Germline assignment: CDR1 DFQATT and CDR2 SNEGSKA (reference sequence). The DNA of the CDR3 is TGCAGTGCTAGGCCCCCAGGGGGCGGCTATGGCTACACCTTC. Protein: CSARPPGGGYGYTF.

This clonotype was counted between two and nine times. CDR3 protein: CASSHPPQIYEQYF. The CDR3 coding sequence is TGTGCCAGCAGTCACCCGCCCCAAATATACGAGCAGTACTTC. The genes are TRBV12-3 or TRBV12-4 and TRBJ2-7; D not resolved. V shed 5 bases and J shed 4 bases, with 15 bases lying between them. This CDR3 comprises 14 residues.

This clonotype appeared many times. The V and J genes are TRBV20-1 and TRBJ2-3; 8 bases fit TRBD1. The CDR3 runs 15 residues. The V gene end was trimmed by 2 bases and the J gene end by 3 bases; junction bases not matched to a gene: 7. Germline V gene sequence: CDR1 DFQATT, CDR2 SNEGSKA (reference sequence). The CDR3 coding sequence is TGCAGTGCTAGAAATGACAGGGGCAAGACAGATACGCAGTATTTT. It codes for CSARNDRGKTDTQYF.

This chain connects TRBV5-8 to TRBJ1-4, with TRBD1 matching 8 bases. The CDR3 runs to 15 residues. The germline V gene has CDR1 SGHTS and CDR2 YDEGEE. The junction had 2 bases not matched to a gene; V was cut back by 4 bases and J by 0 bases. CDR3 DNA: TGTGCCAGCAGCCTACAGGGGGCAACTAATGAAAAACTGTTTTTT. This translates into CASSLQGATNEKLFF.

This clonotype was detected a few times. J is TRBJ1-2 and V is TRBV19, with 9 bases lining up with TRBD1. J lost 2 bases, V lost 4 bases, and 2 bases had no gene match. Looked up from germline, CDR1 is LNHDA and CDR2 is SQIVND (reference sequence). The CDR3 has 14 residues. The CDR3 protein is CASSNDRGNYGYTF. In DNA, the CDR3 is TGTGCCAGTAGTAACGACAGGGGGAACTATGGCTACACCTTC.

This clonotype was counted a few times. This chain joins TRBV5-1 and TRBJ2-3, with D tentatively TRBD1 (6 bases). Trimming left V 4 bases short and J 6 bases short, with 18 bases between. The CDR3 extends over 15 amino acids. The germline CDR1 and CDR2 sequences are SGHRS and YFSETQ. The CDR3 sequence is CASSVWGLVADTQYF. CDR3 coding DNA: TGCGCCAGCAGCGTCTGGGGGCTAGTTGCCGATACGCAGTATTTT.

This clonotype was counted at least ten times. This chain connects TRBV5-1 to TRBJ2-3; 8 bases line up with TRBD2. From germline, CDR1 is SGHRS and CDR2 YFSETQ. The CDR3 has 17 amino acids. The junction had 14 bases not matched to a gene; V was cut back by 4 bases and J by 4 bases. This chain's CDR3 is CASSIARGAFQADTQYF. The CDR3 DNA reads TGCGCCAGCAGCATAGCGCGGGGGGCCTTTCAGGCAGATACGCAGTATTTT.